The next 20 T cell receptor beta chains were all read from a single sample in a study of blood T cells in healthy people across ages. A second PCR, run for about 6 to 11 cycles, used a sample-barcoded 5' primer plus a J-beta primer mix. TCRdb recomputed calls from the 5' RACE reads with MiXCR, one row per CDR3 protein. The sample has about a million distinct CDR3 sequences, around 54% seen once. The sequencing input was blood. The receptors come from a woman aged 60-70 years in good health.

CDR3 nucleotides: TGTGCCAGCAGCCAAAGTCCGGGACAGGCCTACGAGCAGTACTTC. Protein sequence: CASSQSPGQAYEQYF. The chain employs TRBV7-2 and TRBJ2-7; TRBD1 matches 8 bases. CDR3 length: 15 residues. Germline V gene sequence: CDR1 SGHTA, CDR2 FQGNSA. V lost 5 bases and J lost 2; bases outside the gene matches: 8.

Only one count was recorded for this clonotype. The genes are TRBV2 and TRBJ1-1; a possible D gene is TRBD1 (5 bases). V was clipped by 1 base and J by 4 bases, with 13 bases between them. The CDR3 contains 15 residues. Germline CDR1 is SNHLY and CDR2 is FYNNEI. CDR3: CASSEVGHSSTEAFF. The CDR3 bases are TGTGCCAGCAGTGAAGTCGGACATTCTAGCACTGAAGCTTTCTTT.

This clonotype appeared a few times. The rearrangement uses TRBV7-3 and TRBJ2-3; 7 bases match TRBD2. CDR1 and CDR2 from the germline V gene are SGHTA and FQGTGA. This CDR3 has 18 amino acids. With V trimmed by 5 bases and J by 4 bases, 18 bases remained unmatched. CDR3 sequence: CASSPFGYASGNPDTQYF. The CDR3 DNA follows: TGTGCCAGCAGCCCGTTTGGGTATGCTAGCGGCAACCCAGATACGCAGTATTTT.

The V gene is TRBV6-1, the J gene TRBJ2-1; 7 bases map to TRBD2. CDR1 is MNHNS and CDR2 is SASEGT in the germline V gene. CDR3 size: 17 residues. The V gene end was trimmed by 6 bases and the J gene end by 10 bases; junction bases not matched to a gene: 21. CDR3 nucleotide sequence: TGTGCCAGCAGACCCGTTCACTTCGGGGGGAGCGCGTCCGAGCAGTTCTTC. Amino acids: CASRPVHFGGSASEQFF.

This clonotype was counted between two and nine times. V usage is TRBV7-2 and J usage is TRBJ2-3, with 9 bases matching TRBD1. This CDR3 is 15 amino acids long. Germline CDR1 and CDR2: SGHTA and FQGNSA. With V trimmed by 5 bases and J by 4 bases, 7 bases remained unmatched. CDR3 residues: CASSPTGTGSDTQYF. For the CDR3, the DNA is TGTGCCAGCAGCCCCACCGGGACAGGGTCAGATACGCAGTATTTT.

With regard to this clonotype: One end of the junction varies from germline; a read error may be responsible. This chain connects TRBV29-1 to TRBJ2-5; D is undetermined. The CDR3 is made up of 16 amino acids. Germline V lookup: CDR1 SQVTM, CDR2 ANQGSEA. As DNA, the CDR3 is TGCAGCGTTGAAGATCAAACGGCAGGAATAGAAGAGGCCCAGTACTTC. Encoded protein: CSVEDQTAGIEEAQYF.

This clonotype has just a few counts. The chain carries TRBV28 and TRBJ2-1; D not resolved. Germline CDR1 and CDR2: MDHEN and SYDVKM. There are 11 residues in the CDR3. V lost 8 bases and J lost 8, with 10 bases in between. CDR3 sequence: CASQLFDEQFF. The CDR3, as DNA: TGTGCCAGCCAACTGTTCGATGAGCAGTTCTTC.

The genes are TRBV7-8 and TRBJ2-7; possible D gene TRBD1, 6 bases. The CDR3 runs to 14 residues. Per germline, CDR1 SGHVS and CDR2 FQNEAQ. V was cut by 8 bases and J by 5 bases, with 19 bases left in between. The CDR3 DNA follows: TGTGCCAGCGCCGCCCCCCAACAGGGTCACGAGCAGTACTTC. As protein: CASAAPQQGHEQYF.

The chain combines TRBV27 with TRBJ1-6; no clear D gene. Looked up from germline, CDR1 is MNHEY and CDR2 is SMNVEV (reference sequence). Trimming left V 5 bases short and J 12 bases short, with 14 bases between. CDR3 size: 13 residues. The CDR3 DNA is TGTGCCAGCAGTGTTCGAGGACCGGAACCCCTCCACTTT. Translated, it gives CASSVRGPEPLHF.

The chain joins TRBV7-9 to TRBJ2-7; 7 bases line up with TRBD2. This CDR3 is built from 13 residues. J lost 9 bases, V lost 6 bases, and 11 bases had no gene match. Germline lookup yields CDR1 SEHNR and CDR2 FQNEAQ (reference sequence). CDR3 nucleotides: TGTGCCAGCAGGTCGGGGGGAGGTGGTGCGCAGTACTTC. The encoded protein is CASRSGGGGAQYF.

The rearrangement joins TRBV4-1 to TRBJ2-7; a weak D match, TRBD1 (6 bases). Germline CDR1 reads MGHRA; CDR2 reads YSYEKL. The CDR3 contains 16 residues. The V end was cut by 1 base, the J end by 2 bases, with 15 bases between. CDR3 nucleotides: TGCGCCAGCAGCCAAGGAGGTACAGGGTCCCCCTACGAGCAGTACTTC. This translates into CASSQGGTGSPYEQYF.

In this sample, this clonotype turned up a few times. This chain links TRBV18 with TRBJ2-6; D assignment may be TRBD1 or TRBD2 (5 bases each). Per germline, CDR1 KGHSH and CDR2 LQKENI. With 3 bases removed from V and 4 bases from J, the gap between germline ends came to 13 bases. The CDR3 is made up of 16 amino acids. CDR3 sequence reads: CASSPVHGTGANVLTF. The CDR3 bases are TGTGCCAGCTCACCCGTCCACGGGACCGGGGCCAACGTCCTGACTTTC. The full variable domain, completed using reference TRBV18 and TRBJ2-6, is NAGVMQNPRHLVRRRGQEARLRCSPMKGHSHVYWYRQLPEEGLKFMVYLQKENIIDESGMPKERFSAEFPKEGPSILRIQQVVRGDSAAYFCASSPVHGTGANVLTFGAGSRLTVL.

This chain links TRBV20-1 with TRBJ2-5; 10 bases map to TRBD2. The J call may be wrong; the DNA end is better matched by TRBJ2-7. The CDR3 runs to 13 residues. Germline V lookup: CDR1 DFQATT, CDR2 SNEGSKA (reference sequence). CDR3 loop: CSAASGSLGEQYF. As DNA, the CDR3 is TGCAGTGCTGCTAGCGGGAGCCTCGGCGAGCAGTACTTC.

This clonotype has more than one count but fewer than ten. The rearrangement links TRBV7-2 to TRBJ2-7, with a tentative D call TRBD2 (5 bases). The J call may be in error: the DNA end matches TRBJ2-1 better. The CDR3 has 16 amino acids. The germline CDR1 and CDR2 sequences are SGHTA and FQGNSA. CDR3 sequence: CASSLVAGRGSNEQFF. The CDR3 bases are TGTGCCAGCAGCTTAGTGGCGGGCCGGGGTTCCAATGAGCAGTTCTTC.

Concerning this clonotype itself: Sequence at one end of the junction differs from germline and may be a read error. The gene calls are TRBV4-2 and TRBJ2-3, with 8 bases that match TRBD2. Germline-derived CDR1 and CDR2 are LGHNA and YNFKEQ. The length of the CDR3 is 16 residues. The CDR3 is CASGQVQREFSDTQYF. The CDR3 DNA reads TGTGCCAGCGGCCAAGTCCAGCGGGAGTTCTCAGATACGCAGTATTTT.

The chain uses TRBV20-1 and TRBJ2-3, with TRBD1 matching 9 bases. CDR1 DFQATT and CDR2 SNEGSKA come from the germline V gene (reference sequence). The CDR3 consists of 17 residues. The V segment lost 2 bases and the J segment 7 bases; nucleotides outside the gene matches: 16. CDR3 DNA sequence: TGCAGTGCTAGACCCCTCGGGACAGGGAGACACCCCTATACGCAGTATTTT. It specifies CSARPLGTGRHPYTQYF.

The J gene is TRBJ2-1, the V gene TRBV5-1; D ambiguous. CDR3 length equals 12 residues. The V end was cut by 2 bases, the J end by 7 bases, with 7 bases between. The germline CDR1 and CDR2 sequences are SGHRS and YFSETQ. This CDR3 is CASSFNQNEQFF. The CDR3 DNA follows: TGCGCCAGCAGCTTCAATCAAAATGAGCAGTTCTTC.

The V gene is TRBV7-9, the J gene TRBJ2-1; D remains ambiguous. CDR1 is SEHNR and CDR2 is FQNEAQ in the germline V gene (reference sequence). V was shortened by 5 bases and J by 0 bases, with 11 bases between the two germline ends. The CDR3 has 15 residues. The CDR3 loop reads CASSPLESSYNEQFF. The CDR3 region has the DNA TGTGCCAGCAGCCCCTTAGAAAGCTCCTACAATGAGCAGTTCTTC.

The chain recombines TRBV20-1 with TRBJ2-3; 9 bases align to TRBD1. Trimming cost V 0 bases and J 5 bases; bases outside gene matches: 15. Germline CDR1 and CDR2: DFQATT and SNEGSKA (reference sequence). The CDR3 length is 18 residues. CDR3 sequence reads: CSARDPNRDRARGDTQYF. CDR3 sequence (DNA): TGCAGTGCTAGAGACCCAAACCGGGACAGGGCGCGGGGAGATACGCAGTATTTT.

This chain joins TRBV9 and TRBJ2-1, with unresolved D. The V gene's germline CDR1 is SGDLS and CDR2 YYNGEE. Trimming left V 1 base short and J 1 base short, with 9 bases between. The CDR3 extends over 15 amino acids. The CDR3 sequence is CASSVNPESYNEQFF. CDR3 DNA: TGTGCCAGCAGCGTAAACCCTGAGTCCTACAATGAGCAGTTCTTC.